This TCR beta chain was documented in a study of T-cell memory formation after mild COVID-19. Germline V gene sequence: CDR1 SGHTA, CDR2 FQGNSA. V lost 0 bases and J lost 2, with 8 bases in between. The CDR3 contains 14 residues. 5'RACE with constant-segment primers yielded barcoded, UMI-tagged TCR alpha and TCR beta cDNA libraries. Using its own MiXCR run on the 5' RACE reads, TCRdb lists one record per CDR3 protein. Of fewer than 110,000 distinct CDR3 sequences listed, 13% to 15% are singletons. This clonotype was observed at least ten times. The antigen is undetermined. Findings of the study overall: CD4+ contracting clones were found mainly in CM and EM, and CD8+ ones in EMRA. CD4+ bias marked clones expanding day 15 to 37, unlike balanced contracting clones.

The chain joins TRBV7-2 to TRBJ2-7, with D possibly called TRBD1 or TRBD2 (5 bases each). The sample was PBMCs or a T cell subset sorted from them (not recorded which). This TCR was sampled from a man younger than 35 who had mild COVID-19 (a few samples of this study predate the infection). Cell type and time point are not known. Written as DNA, the CDR3 is TGTGCCAGCAGCTTAGCGGGGGTGACCTACGAGCAGTACTTC. It translates to CASSLAGVTYEQYF.